These 27 T cell receptor beta chains originate from one sample sequenced in a study of early T cells in non-severe SARS-CoV-2 infection. TCRdb fed the 5' RACE reads into MiXCR, producing one record per CDR3 protein. Of 70,000 to 95,000 distinct CDR3 sequences listed, roughly 14% were seen once; the top ten hold approximately 0.54%. The source material was whole blood. Receptors were obtained from an adult who was a healthcare worker with PCR-confirmed SARS-CoV-2 infection or an uninfected control (not recorded which).

The sample holds a few counts of this clonotype. The rearrangement uses TRBV5-5 and TRBJ2-2, with 9 positions matching TRBD2. The CDR3 extends over 16 amino acids. The germline CDR1 and CDR2 sequences are SGHKS and YYEKEE (reference sequence). V was clipped by 2 bases and J by 4 bases; unmatched bases: 6. The CDR3 spells CASSLIAGDSTGELFF. DNA for the CDR3: TGTGCCAGCAGCTTAATAGCGGGGGACTCCACCGGGGAGCTGTTTTTT.

In this sample, this clonotype turned up a few times. The rearrangement links TRBV9 to TRBJ1-3, with TRBD1 identical over 7 bases. The germline V gene has CDR1 SGDLS and CDR2 YYNGEE. V was pared by 0 bases and J by 7 bases, with 7 bases of the junction left unmatched. The CDR3 is 15 amino acids. CDR3 nucleotides: TGTGCCAGCAGCGTAGGGAGGGGGCGCGGCAACACCATATATTTT. It yields the protein CASSVGRGRGNTIYF.

This clonotype was observed a handful of times. This chain joins TRBV18 and TRBJ2-7; possibly TRBD1 for D (5 bases). V gave up 1 base and J gave up 1 base, with 11 bases separating them. In germline, CDR1 is KGHSH, CDR2 LQKENI. The length of the CDR3 is 15 residues. Here the CDR3 reads CASSPRGLGSYEQYV. The CDR3 coding sequence is TGTGCCAGCTCACCACGGGGCTTGGGGTCCTACGAGCAGTACGTC.

J is TRBJ2-1 and V is TRBV6-6; D gene unclear. Germline V lookup: CDR1 MNHNY, CDR2 SVGAGI (reference sequence). This CDR3 spans 13 amino acids. With 7 bases removed from V and 0 bases from J, the gap between germline ends came to 7 bases. The CDR3, as DNA: TGTGCCAGCATGGCCCCCTCCTACAATGAGCAGTTCTTC. This sequence encodes CASMAPSYNEQFF.

This clonotype has just a few counts. The J gene is TRBJ2-2, the V gene TRBV24-1, with D possibly matching TRBD1 (5 bases). Germline assignment: CDR1 KGHDR and CDR2 SFDVKD. Between the trimmed V and J ends, which lost 2 bases and 6 bases, there was a span of 12 bases. The CDR3 extends over 15 amino acids. The CDR3 loop reads CATSDSLTVPGELFF. CDR3 nucleotide sequence: TGTGCCACCAGTGATTCTTTGACAGTCCCCGGGGAGCTGTTTTTT.

This chain uses TRBV29-1 with TRBJ2-3; TRBD1 matches 10 bases. The CDR3 is 15 amino acids. J was trimmed by 4 bases and V by 6 bases; bases with no gene match: 10. Per germline, CDR1 SQVTM and CDR2 ANQGSEA. CDR3 nucleotides: TGCAGCGTCATTCCGGGACAGGGGAGGGCAGATACGCAGTATTTT. Its protein product is CSVIPGQGRADTQYF.

The J gene is TRBJ2-1, the V gene TRBV4-1; perhaps D is TRBD1 or TRBD2 (5 bases each). V was cut by 0 bases and J by 3 bases, with 15 bases left in between. The CDR3 is made up of 17 amino acids. The germline V gene has CDR1 MGHRA and CDR2 YSYEKL. The CDR3 nucleotides are TGCGCCAGCAGCCAAGATCCGGGGCGTACACTCTACAATGAGCAGTTCTTC. Translating it yields CASSQDPGRTLYNEQFF.

V gene TRBV12-3 or TRBV12-4 combines with J gene TRBJ2-3; D is perhaps TRBD1 (6 bases). V lost 6 bases and J lost 2, with 12 bases in between. This CDR3 has 14 amino acids. In nucleotides, the CDR3 is TGTGCCAGCAGCCTTAGGGACATCACAGATACGCAGTATTTT. It encodes CASSLRDITDTQYF.

V is TRBV11-2 and J is TRBJ2-3; TRBD1 is a possible D gene (5 bases). Trimming stripped 3 bases from V and 2 bases from J, with 6 bases between. The CDR3 loop spans 13 amino acids. In germline, CDR1 is SGHAT, CDR2 FQNNGV. In DNA form, the CDR3 reads TGTGCCAGCAGCTTGACAGTCACAGATACGCAGTATTTT. This encodes CASSLTVTDTQYF.

The sample holds many counts of this clonotype. The CDR3, as DNA: TGTGCCAGCAGGGCGGCCTCTCGGGGTGAAAAACTGTTTTTT. Residues: CASRAASRGEKLFF. The V call is TRBV2, the J call TRBJ1-4; D remains ambiguous. The CDR3 consists of 14 residues. Germline V gene lookup returns CDR1 SNHLY and CDR2 FYNNEI. Trimming left V 6 bases short and J 7 bases short, with 15 bases between.

This clonotype was counted between two and nine times. The chain couples TRBV12-5 to TRBJ1-5, with D uncertain. The germline CDR1 and CDR2 sequences are LGHNT and FRNRAP. Trimming removed 0 bases at V and 0 bases at J, with 9 bases between. There are 16 residues in the CDR3. This chain's CDR3 is CASGLVLDYSNQPQHF. The CDR3 DNA is TGTGCTAGTGGTTTGGTGTTAGATTATAGCAATCAGCCCCAGCATTTT.

The CDR3 spells CASSEFLGTEAFF. CDR3 bases: TGCGCCAGCAGTGAGTTTTTGGGCACTGAAGCTTTCTTT. The rearrangement joins TRBV10-1 to TRBJ1-1; D is uncertain. The CDR3 is made up of 13 amino acids. The germline V gene encodes CDR1 WNHNN and CDR2 SYGVQD (reference sequence). V was pared by 1 base and J by 4 bases, with 7 bases between.

This clonotype was detected many times. J is TRBJ1-1 and V is TRBV30; D call uncertain. The CDR3 sequence is 12 residues long. The germline CDR1 and CDR2 sequences are GTSNPN and SVGIG (reference sequence). The ends were cut back, 5 bases at V and 4 bases at J, with 11 bases in the middle. CDR3 sequence (DNA): TGTGCCTGGGGCCCCATGGGCACTGAAGCTTTCTTT. This sequence encodes CAWGPMGTEAFF.

This clonotype has just a few counts. The chain has TRBV9 and TRBJ2-2, with TRBD1 matching over 7 bases. The germline V gene has CDR1 SGDLS and CDR2 YYNGEE. V lost 3 bases, J lost 4 bases, and 3 bases stayed unmatched. CDR3 length: 14 amino acids. The CDR3 sequence is CASSGPGGTGELFF. The CDR3 DNA reads as TGTGCCAGCAGCGGACCAGGGGGCACCGGGGAGCTGTTTTTT. The variable domain in full, with the rest retrieved from reference TRBV9 and TRBJ2-2, is DSGVTQTPKHLITATGQRVTLRCSPRSGDLSVYWYQQSLDQGLQFLIQYYNGEERAKGNILERFSAQQFPDLHSELNLSSLELGDSALYFCASSGPGGTGELFFGEGSRLTVL.

This clonotype appeared a few times. This chain connects TRBV3-1 to TRBJ2-5; a possible D gene is TRBD1 (6 bases). There are 15 residues in the CDR3. V lost 3 bases to trimming and J lost 1 base, with 12 bases between them. Germline CDR1 is LGHDT and CDR2 is YNNKEL (reference sequence). Here the CDR3 reads CASSHFRDTQETQYF. The CDR3, as DNA: TGTGCCAGCAGCCACTTCCGGGACACCCAAGAGACCCAGTACTTC.

This chain joins TRBV5-5 and TRBJ2-5; D is unclear. Per the germline V gene, CDR1 is SGHKS and CDR2 is YYEKEE (reference sequence). V lost 7 bases, J lost 2 bases, and 15 bases lay in between. There are 14 residues in the CDR3. The CDR3 sequence is CASSSRHGQETQYF. As DNA, the CDR3 is TGTGCCAGCTCCTCACGCCACGGACAAGAGACCCAGTACTTC.

This clonotype was seen many times. V and J are TRBV10-3 and TRBJ1-2; no definite D call. The ends were cut back, 3 bases at V and 0 bases at J, with 2 bases in the middle. The CDR3 spans 12 residues. Germline loops: CDR1 ENHRY, CDR2 SYGVKD. CDR3 bases: TGTGCCATCAGTGACACTAACTATGGCTACACCTTC. Encoded protein: CAISDTNYGYTF.

CDR3 sequence (DNA): TGTGCCAGCAGCTTAAATACACCGGGCGGGGAGCTGTTTTTT. Protein: CASSLNTPGGELFF. This sequence joins TRBV7-6 and TRBJ2-2, with D unresolved. There are 14 residues in the CDR3. V lost 2 bases and J lost 7, with 11 bases in between. The germline V gene has CDR1 SGHVS and CDR2 FNYEAQ.

This clonotype was counted many times. The chain is built from TRBV30 and TRBJ2-1; D tentatively reads TRBD1 or TRBD2 (5 bases each). Germline V CDR1 and CDR2: GTSNPN, SVGIG (reference sequence). The CDR3 spans 14 residues. Trimming stripped 2 bases from V and 9 bases from J, with 17 bases between. The CDR3 DNA reads as TGTGCCTGGAGTTCTCCTATAGTAGGGACTGAGCAGTTCTTC. Residues: CAWSSPIVGTEQFF. Full variable domain (missing parts from reference TRBV30 and TRBJ2-1): SQTIHQWPATLVQPVGSPLSLECTVEGTSNPNLYWYRQAAGRGLQLLFYSVGIGQISSEVPQNLSASRPQDRQFILSSKKLLLSDSGFYLCAWSSPIVGTEQFFGPGTRLTVL.

V gene TRBV4-1 combines with J gene TRBJ1-3; 9 bases are shared with TRBD1. Germline V lookup: CDR1 MGHRA, CDR2 YSYEKL. The CDR3 consists of 16 residues. The V segment lost 6 bases and the J segment 7 bases; nucleotides outside the gene matches: 13. DNA of the CDR3: TGCGCCAGCAGAGGGGGGATCGCACAGGGGGCCAACACCATATATTTT. Residues: CASRGGIAQGANTIYF.

This clonotype was recorded only once. J is TRBJ1-4 and V is TRBV12-3 or TRBV12-4; no firm D call. The V end was cut by 6 bases, the J end by 5 bases, with 4 bases between. The CDR3 length is 11 residues. Written as DNA, the CDR3 is TGTGCCAGCAGCCAGAATGAAAAACTGTTTTTT. Protein product: CASSQNEKLFF.

In its sample, this clonotype was seen many times. The V call is TRBV5-1, the J call TRBJ2-5; either TRBD1 or TRBD2 may supply D (5 bases each). The germline V gene has CDR1 SGHRS and CDR2 YFSETQ. V lost 5 bases, J lost 5 bases, and 7 bases lay in between. The CDR3 runs 11 residues. This CDR3 reads CASREGETQYF. DNA of the CDR3: TGCGCCAGCAGAGAGGGGGAGACCCAGTACTTC.

The table lists this clonotype with a few counts. The chain employs TRBV21-1 and TRBJ1-1. TRBV21-1 is shown as a pseudogene. The CDR3 is 12 amino acids. DNA for the CDR3: TGTGCCAGCAGCAAGTATCATACTGAAGCTTTCTTT. It specifies CASSKYHTEAFF.

The rearrangement uses TRBV25-1 and TRBJ2-5; a possible D gene is TRBD1 (6 bases). CDR3 length: 14 amino acids. Germline V gene sequence: CDR1 MGHDK, CDR2 SYGVNS. V was clipped by 3 bases and J by 1 base, with 9 bases between them. The CDR3 sequence: CASSEGAGQETQYF. The CDR3 DNA sequence: TGTGCCAGCAGTGAGGGGGCAGGCCAAGAGACCCAGTACTTC.

This clonotype was counted between two and nine times. V usage is TRBV6-1 and J usage is TRBJ1-1; D possibly corresponds to TRBD1 (5 bases). The CDR3 length is 11 residues. The germline V gene has CDR1 MNHNS and CDR2 SASEGT. V was trimmed by 7 bases and J by 7 bases, leaving 10 bases between them. The CDR3 DNA follows: TGTGCCAGCATTCAGGGTTTTGAAGCTTTCTTT. This encodes CASIQGFEAFF.

This clonotype has more than one count but fewer than ten. The genes are TRBV7-2 and TRBJ1-4; D may be TRBD1 (6 bases). CDR1 is SGHTA, CDR2 FQGNSA, per germline. CDR3 length: 15 residues. Trimming pared 0 bases from V and 8 bases from J, leaving 13 bases between. The CDR3, as DNA: TGTGCCAGCAGCTTAGCGGGGGGGGCAGAGGAAAAACTGTTTTTT. This gives the protein CASSLAGGAEEKLFF.

Many counts were recorded for this clonotype. The V and J genes are TRBV20-1 and TRBJ2-1; the D call may be TRBD1 or TRBD2 (5 bases each). The CDR3 totals 14 residues. Germline V gene lookup returns CDR1 DFQATT and CDR2 SNEGSKA (reference sequence). V was clipped by 3 bases and J by 8 bases, with 17 bases between them. CDR3 in DNA: TGCAGTGCTAGCCTAAGGGGAGCCTTGGATGAGCAGTTCTTC. Protein sequence: CSASLRGALDEQFF.